The source of this TCR beta chain is a study of CD8+ T cells in alopecia areata. Described treatment: oral pan-JAK inhibitor, 5-10 mg twice daily. RNA was isolated and reverse transcribed to cDNA, the sequencing template. Clones were sequenced by immunoSEQ multiplex PCR, and TCRdb holds only the in-frame ones, with some missing. Of around 270,000 clones detected, 58% appear once; the ten largest clones hold roughly 1.8%. Study results and limitations: There were many expanded lesional clones persisting in scalp and blood during tofacitinib.

This clone was picked up a small number of times. Its target is unknown. The TCR originated in a human donor with alopecia areata. This material consisted of CD4+ T cells sorted from blood, taken at week 24, from a patient treated with tofacitinib.

CDR3 residues: CASSLKPRHNSPLHF. CDR3 sequence (DNA): TGTGCCAGCAGTTTAAAACCTCGCCATAATTCACCCCTCCACTTT. This chain connects TRBV27 to TRBJ1-6; no clear D. Trimming took off 2 bases at V and 5 bases at J, with 10 bases between the two ends. Germline V gene sequence: CDR1 MNHEY, CDR2 SMNVEV (reference sequence). The CDR3 is 15 amino acids.